Presented here are 18 T cell receptor beta chains from one specimen sequenced in a study of T cells after yellow fever vaccination. A single record per CDR3 protein comes from TCRdb applying MiXCR to the 5' RACE reads. The data contain 200,000 to 300,000 distinct CDR3 sequences, 13% of them seen just once; the ten biggest clones take up 0.45% to 0.65%. This specimen consisted of CD4+ T cells sorted from PBMCs, obtained 45 days after the yellow fever booster vaccination. These receptors came from a young man who received the YFV17D yellow fever vaccine.

This clonotype has more than one count but fewer than ten. The rearrangement uses TRBV4-3 and TRBJ1-1; D is possibly TRBD1 (6 bases). There are 14 residues in the CDR3. V was cut by 0 bases and J by 5 bases, with 10 bases left in between. Germline V gene data show CDR1 as LGHNA and CDR2 as YSLEER. CDR3 region: CASSQENRETEAFF. The DNA for the CDR3 is TGCGCCAGCAGCCAAGAAAACAGGGAAACTGAAGCTTTCTTT.

V and J are TRBV7-2 and TRBJ2-1; no clear D gene. The germline V and J ends were trimmed by 7 bases and 4 bases, with 14 bases remaining between them. CDR1 SGHTA and CDR2 FQGNSA come from the germline V gene. The length of the CDR3 is 14 residues. The CDR3 loop is CASIHDKQYNEQFF. The CDR3 DNA sequence: TGTGCCAGCATCCACGACAAGCAATACAATGAGCAGTTCTTC.

The chain combines TRBV5-1 with TRBJ2-2; TRBD2 agrees at 10 bases. V lost 7 bases, J lost 4 bases, and 1 base stayed unmatched. This CDR3 spans 13 amino acids. The germline gives CDR1 SGHRS, CDR2 YFSETQ. The CDR3 region has the DNA TGCGCCAGCCAGCGGGAGGGCACCGGGGAGCTGTTTTTT. As protein: CASQREGTGELFF.

CDR3 sequence reads: CASSRRGHAGELFF. CDR3 in DNA: TGCGCCAGCAGCCGCAGGGGGCATGCCGGGGAGCTGTTTTTT. This chain links TRBV5-1 with TRBJ2-2, with 8 nucleotides matching TRBD1. CDR1 and CDR2 (germline): SGHRS, YFSETQ. V shed 4 bases and J 6 bases; nucleotides not matched to a gene: 5. The CDR3 extends over 14 amino acids.

This clonotype was seen a few times. The V and J genes are TRBV24-1 and TRBJ2-3; perhaps TRBD1 as D (5 bases). The germline V gene has CDR1 KGHDR and CDR2 SFDVKD. The CDR3 has 16 residues. The V end was cut by 3 bases, the J end by 0 bases, with 12 bases between. The DNA of the CDR3 is TGTGCCACCAGTGATCCGACAGAGACTAGCACAGATACGCAGTATTTT. It translates to CATSDPTETSTDTQYF.

The chain combines TRBV9 with TRBJ2-1, with 14 bases fitting TRBD2. CDR1 is SGDLS, CDR2 YYNGEE, per germline. V gave up 3 bases and J gave up 1 base; unmatched junction bases: 6. The length of the CDR3 is 18 residues. CDR3 in DNA: TGTGCCAGCAGCGATCGAGGGACTAGCGGGAGTTCCTACAATGAGCAGTTCTTC. Amino acid sequence: CASSDRGTSGSSYNEQFF.

The chain uses TRBV14 and TRBJ2-3; TRBD2 aligns across 7 bases. J was trimmed by 2 bases and V by 9 bases; bases with no gene match: 5. The CDR3 covers 13 residues. Germline CDR1 reads SGHDN; CDR2 reads FVKESK. DNA for the CDR3: TGTGCCAGTAACCGGGACTACACAGATACGCAGTATTTT. Its translation: CASNRDYTDTQYF.

This clonotype has ten or more counts. This rearrangement joins TRBV20-1 to TRBJ1-5; D remains ambiguous. The V end lost 3 bases, the J end lost 6 bases, and 15 bases lay between the germline ends. CDR1 is DFQATT and CDR2 is SNEGSKA in the germline V gene (reference sequence). The CDR3 spans 14 residues. The CDR3 is CSASLPVPGQPQHF. The CDR3 DNA reads as TGCAGTGCTAGCCTTCCTGTTCCCGGTCAGCCCCAGCATTTT.

The table lists this clonotype with a few counts. The gene calls are TRBV20-1 and TRBJ1-1; D remains unclear. CDR3 length: 13 amino acids. V gave up 5 bases and J gave up 8 bases, with 18 bases separating them. The germline gives CDR1 DFQATT, CDR2 SNEGSKA (reference sequence). Here the CDR3 reads CSAPAWPAIEAFF. CDR3 DNA: TGCAGTGCTCCTGCTTGGCCAGCGATCGAAGCTTTCTTT.

There are a few counts of this clonotype. CDR3 coding DNA: TGTGCCAGCAGCCAGACACCCTCCTACGAGCAGTACTTC. Protein product: CASSQTPSYEQYF. The chain couples TRBV11-1 to TRBJ2-7; D is undetermined. CDR1 is SGHAT, CDR2 FQDESV, per germline (reference sequence). V lost 5 bases and J 0 bases, leaving 8 bases between the germline ends. This CDR3 has 13 amino acids.

This clonotype was observed a few times. A junction boundary mismatches the germline segment, possibly from a read error. The chain recombines TRBV6-1 with TRBJ2-1; the match to TRBD2 covers 8 bases. Germline V gene data show CDR1 as MNHNS and CDR2 as SASEGT. This CDR3 has 11 amino acids. As DNA, the CDR3 is TGTGCCAGCAGTGGAGGGACTAGGGGGATCTTC. Residues: CASSGGTRGIF.

This clonotype has more than one count but fewer than ten. This chain joins TRBV15 and TRBJ2-7; TRBD2 is a possible D gene (6 bases). This CDR3 contains 13 residues. CDR1 is LNHNV and CDR2 is YYDKDF in the germline V gene (reference sequence). V was cut by 8 bases and J by 4 bases, with 15 bases left in between. CDR3 coding DNA: TGTGCCACCTCTTGGGACTGGTTATACGAGCAGTACTTC. This gives the protein CATSWDWLYEQYF.

This clonotype has a single count. The chain uses TRBV6-2 or TRBV6-3 and TRBJ2-2; TRBD2 matches 8 bases. This CDR3 has 15 residues. Germline CDR1 is MNHEY and CDR2 is SVGEGT. Trimming took 2 bases from V and 3 from J; bases not matched to a gene: 2. The DNA of the CDR3 is TGTGCCAGCAGTTACGCGGGAGGTTACACCGGGGAGCTGTTTTTT. Protein: CASSYAGGYTGELFF.

This clonotype was seen a few times. The V gene is TRBV12-3 or TRBV12-4, the J gene TRBJ1-2; 7 bases agree with TRBD1. The junction had 9 bases not matched to a gene; V was cut back by 4 bases and J by 7 bases. The CDR3 is 14 amino acids. CDR3 amino acids: CASSSYAGGGGYTF. For the CDR3, the DNA is TGTGCCAGCAGTTCCTACGCAGGGGGAGGTGGCTACACCTTC.

Only a few counts were recorded for this clonotype. The chain joins TRBV12-3 or TRBV12-4 to TRBJ2-5; tentative D call: TRBD1 (6 bases). CDR3 length equals 17 residues. V was clipped by 3 bases and J by 1 base, with 18 bases between them. The CDR3 region is CASSLGARSSIQETQYF. The CDR3 nucleotides are TGTGCCAGCAGTTTGGGGGCCCGATCTTCAATCCAAGAGACCCAGTACTTC.

The J gene is TRBJ2-7, the V gene TRBV12-3 or TRBV12-4; D is undetermined. V lost 7 bases to trimming and J lost 3 bases, with 13 bases between them. The CDR3 has 13 amino acids. The CDR3 coding sequence is TGTGCCAGCACCTCGTTGGGTAACTACGAGCAGTACTTC. Translated, it gives CASTSLGNYEQYF.

The J gene is TRBJ1-5, the V gene TRBV7-9, with 9 nucleotides matching TRBD1. Per germline, CDR1 SEHNR and CDR2 FQNEAQ (reference sequence). The CDR3 contains 15 residues. The V gene end was trimmed by 1 base and the J gene end by 6 bases; junction bases not matched to a gene: 4. This chain's CDR3 is CASSLGTGVAQPQHF. The CDR3 DNA sequence: TGTGCCAGCAGCTTAGGGACAGGGGTCGCTCAGCCCCAGCATTTT.

This clonotype was picked up a small number of times. The chain is built from TRBV10-3 and TRBJ1-1, with D tentatively TRBD1 (5 bases). CDR1 is ENHRY, CDR2 SYGVKD, per germline. Trimming removed 6 bases at V and 1 base at J, with 9 bases between. This CDR3 has 13 amino acids. CDR3 bases: TGTGCCATCAGCGTGGACAAGAACACTGAAGCTTTCTTT. It codes for CAISVDKNTEAFF.